The source of this T cell receptor beta chain is a study of CD8 T cells in Susac syndrome. Broader study findings: Only a relatively small number of individuals were included in the TCR sequencing and HLA analysis.

RNA was extracted with the RNeasy kit, and a quantity of roughly 0.5 to 1 ug was reverse transcribed using random hexamers. The immunoSEQ assay covered 54 Vbeta and 13 Jbeta segments for CDR3. TCRdb processed the immunoSEQ multiplex PCR reads anew with MiXCR; each CDR3 protein has one entry. The sample has under 200,000 distinct CDR3 sequences; around 95% are singletons. Germline V gives CDR1 MDHEN, CDR2 SYDVKM. Germline trimming cut 7 bases from V and 7 bases from J; bases unmatched to any gene: 8. The CDR3 contains 14 residues. On this clonotype itself: Its target is unknown.

This sequence originates from a human donor in good health. J is TRBJ2-1 and V is TRBV28; TRBD2 agrees at 9 bases. Sequencing was carried out using CD4+ T cells from PBMCs. The CDR3 sequence is CASILAGALNEQFF. The CDR3 DNA is TGTGCCAGCATATTAGCGGGAGCCCTGAATGAGCAGTTCTTC.